The 8 T cell receptor beta chains given below trace back to one sample, sequenced in a study of cytomegalovirus exposure and HLA in healthy donors. Primers for the PCR totalled 60 Vbeta and 13 Jbeta. Assay: immunoSEQ multiplex PCR; the TCRdb copy retains only in-frame clones and omits some. The sample shows 98,000 or so clones, under 80% of them seen only once. The sequenced sample consisted of PBMCs. The receptors come from a human donor in good health.

The chain employs TRBV7-9 and TRBJ2-7, with TRBD2 matching over 7 bases. After removal of 3 bases from V and 0 bases from J, the junction contained 5 bases not matched to a gene. The germline gives CDR1 SEHNR, CDR2 FQNEAQ (reference sequence). The CDR3 spans 15 residues. The CDR3 sequence: CASSFLSGGSYEQYF. The CDR3 nucleotides are TGTGCCAGCAGCTTCCTCTCGGGGGGCTCCTACGAGCAGTACTTC.

V gene TRBV7-2 combines with J gene TRBJ2-3, with 7 bases lining up with TRBD2. The CDR3 runs 17 residues. Trimming cost V 3 bases and J 2 bases; bases outside gene matches: 11. The germline V gene has CDR1 SGHTA and CDR2 FQGNSA. CDR3 DNA sequence: TGTGCCAGCAGCTTCTACGGGCGGGAGCCTGTCACAGATACGCAGTATTTT. It specifies CASSFYGREPVTDTQYF.

The sample holds one count of this clone. J is TRBJ2-5 and V is TRBV6-1; D not resolved. The germline gives CDR1 MNHNS, CDR2 SASEGT. V gave up 1 base and J gave up 1 base, with 10 bases separating them. The CDR3 spans 15 residues. CDR3 sequence (DNA): TGTGCCAGCAGTGAAGGAGTCCCACCCCAAGAGACCCAGTACTTC. This gives the protein CASSEGVPPQETQYF.

The genes are TRBV7-2 and TRBJ2-5, with 9 bases identical to TRBD2. Per germline, CDR1 SGHTA and CDR2 FQGNSA. This CDR3 has 16 amino acids. The V gene end was trimmed by 0 bases and the J gene end by 6 bases; junction bases not matched to a gene: 8. CDR3 loop: CASSLAAREGRKTQYF. CDR3 DNA sequence: TGTGCCAGCAGCTTAGCGGCGCGGGAGGGCAGAAAGACCCAGTACTTC.

Notes on this clone: The same CDR3 is also encoded by other DNA sequences in this sample. CDR3 amino acids: CASSDQTRTSTDTQYF. The CDR3 nucleotides read TGCGCCAGCAGTGACCAGACTAGGACCAGCACAGATACGCAGTATTTT. The V call is TRBV10-1, the J call TRBJ2-3, with D maybe TRBD2 (6 bases). The CDR3 totals 16 residues. V shed 3 bases and J shed 0 bases, with 13 bases lying between them. Looked up from germline, CDR1 is WNHNN and CDR2 is SYGVQD (reference sequence).

The J gene is TRBJ2-5, the V gene TRBV9; 12 bases line up with TRBD2. The CDR3 is made up of 14 amino acids. Germline CDR1 reads SGDLS; CDR2 reads YYNGEE. After removal of 6 bases from V and 5 bases from J, the junction contained 5 bases not matched to a gene. The CDR3 bases are TGTGCCAGCAACCTAGCGGGAGGGATGGAGACCCAGTACTTC. Translation gives CASNLAGGMETQYF.

This clone was counted a few times. The chain combines TRBV5-1 with TRBJ1-2; maybe TRBD1 (5 bases). The CDR3 covers 14 residues. V lost 4 bases and J 5 bases, leaving 15 bases between the germline ends. Germline V gives CDR1 SGHRS, CDR2 YFSETQ. In DNA form, the CDR3 reads TGCGCCAGCAGCCCGGGGGAACCAGGGTATGGCTACACCTTC. Amino acids: CASSPGEPGYGYTF.

This chain connects TRBV2 to TRBJ1-4; D perhaps matches TRBD1 (5 bases). Germline assignment: CDR1 SNHLY and CDR2 FYNNEI. The CDR3 runs 14 residues. V lost 4 bases and J lost 8, with 14 bases in between. The CDR3 reads CASSVGGVTEKLFF. DNA of the CDR3: TGTGCCAGCAGTGTCGGAGGGGTAACAGAAAAACTGTTTTTT.